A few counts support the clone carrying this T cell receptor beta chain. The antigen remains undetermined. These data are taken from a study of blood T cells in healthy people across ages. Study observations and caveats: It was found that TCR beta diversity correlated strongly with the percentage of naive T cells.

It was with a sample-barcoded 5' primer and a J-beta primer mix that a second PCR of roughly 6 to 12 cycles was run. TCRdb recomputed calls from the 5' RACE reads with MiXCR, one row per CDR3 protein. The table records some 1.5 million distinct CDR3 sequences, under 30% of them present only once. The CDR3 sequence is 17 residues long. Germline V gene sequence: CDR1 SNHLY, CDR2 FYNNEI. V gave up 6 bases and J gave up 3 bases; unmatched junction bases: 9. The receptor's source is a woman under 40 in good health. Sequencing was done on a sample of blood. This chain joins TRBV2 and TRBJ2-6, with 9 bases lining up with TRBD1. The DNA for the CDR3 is TGTGCCAGCAGCACCGGGACAGGGAATGTTGGGGCCAACGTCCTGACTTTC. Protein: CASSTGTGNVGANVLTF.